This passage covers 2 T cell receptor beta chains from one sample sequenced in a study of cytomegalovirus exposure and HLA in healthy donors. PCR used 60 Vbeta primers and 13 Jbeta primers. Sequenced by immunoSEQ multiplex PCR; TCRdb stores in-frame clones only, minus some. The data contain 160,000 or so clones, 70% to 80% of them singletons. The sequenced material came from PBMCs. The receptors here all came from a man aged 55-75 years in good health and CMV-seronegative.

The rearrangement uses TRBV6-5 and TRBJ2-7; D is possibly TRBD2 (6 bases). This CDR3 contains 14 residues. The V gene lost 2 bases and the J gene lost 6 bases, with 14 bases spanning the gap. Germline loops: CDR1 MNHEY, CDR2 SVGAGI. DNA for the CDR3: TGTGCCAGCAGTTACGACCAGCTGGGGGGCGAGCAGTACTTC. Protein product: CASSYDQLGGEQYF.

This sequence joins TRBV5-6 and TRBJ2-5; D is uncertain. The CDR3 has 12 amino acids. Trimming shortened V by 1 base and J by 5 bases, and 6 bases separated the two germline ends. CDR1 and CDR2 from the germline V gene are SGHDT and YYEEEE. The CDR3 loop is CASSLISETQYF. In DNA form, the CDR3 reads TGTGCCAGCAGCTTGATTAGTGAGACCCAGTACTTC.